A single T cell receptor beta chain is shown here with its context. Its antigen is unknown. The entry originates in a study of CD8+ T cells in alopecia areata. Study-level results: The study found TCR sharing across patients less clear than in mice, possibly for HLA reasons. Across lesional scalp, and particularly alopecia totalis/universalis, clonality surpassed that of normal scalp.

There are 13 residues in the CDR3. V dropped 0 bases and J dropped 2 bases, with 4 bases sitting between them. The germline V gene encodes CDR1 SGHAT and CDR2 FQNNGV. Isolated RNA was reverse transcribed into cDNA used as the sequencing template. Some clones are missing from TCRdb's copy, which holds only in-frame ones; the method was immunoSEQ multiplex PCR. The table records 100,000 to 150,000 clones, about 50% of them present only once. The sequence was obtained from a human donor with alopecia areata. The chain is built from TRBV11-2 and TRBJ2-5, with D unclear. The sequenced sample was NKG2D-low CD8+ T cells sorted from blood. As DNA, the CDR3 is TGTGCCAGCAGCTTAGAGCAGCAAGAGACCCAGTACTTC. Residues: CASSLEQQETQYF.